The 18 T cell receptor beta chains below all came from one sample that was sequenced in a study of beta chain features in type 1 diabetes. Investigators reverse transcribed all isolated RNA, so they sequenced expressed TCRB transcripts. Generated by immunoSEQ multiplex PCR, the TCRdb table keeps only in-frame clones and is missing some. Here the sample spans roughly 300,000 clones, 6.5% to 10% being singletons. The sequencing input was central memory CD4+ T cells from blood. The receptor set was obtained from a woman under 30 in good health.

V and J are TRBV7-2 and TRBJ2-7; 8 positions match TRBD2. The CDR3 loop spans 16 amino acids. The germline CDR1 and CDR2 sequences are SGHTA and FQGNSA. V lost 2 bases, J lost 1 base, and 7 bases stayed unmatched. The CDR3 protein is CASSLRSGTSSYEQYF. Written as DNA, the CDR3 is TGTGCCAGCAGCTTAAGGAGTGGGACTAGTTCCTACGAGCAGTACTTC. The complete variable domain, with remaining parts taken from reference TRBV7-2 and TRBJ2-7, reads GAGVSQSPSNKVTEKGKDVELRCDPISGHTALYWYRQSLGQGLEFLIYFQGNSAPDKSGLPSDRFSAERTGGSVSTLTIQRTQQEDSAVYLCASSLRSGTSSYEQYFGPGTRLTVT.

The rearrangement links TRBV6-5 to TRBJ2-2; D remains ambiguous. Germline V gene sequence: CDR1 MNHEY, CDR2 SVGAGI. The CDR3 loop spans 16 amino acids. Trimming cost V 0 bases and J 1 base, with 9 bases left between them. CDR3: CASSYSSTGNTGELFF. The CDR3 DNA reads as TGTGCCAGCAGTTACTCGAGTACTGGGAACACCGGGGAGCTGTTTTTT.

Concerning this clone: This sample includes further DNA sequences coding for the same CDR3. CDR3 nucleotide sequence: TGTGCCAGCCGCGGGCAAACCTACGAGCAGTACTTC. It encodes CASRGQTYEQYF. The chain has TRBV28 and TRBJ2-7, with TRBD2 as a possible D gene (5 bases). The CDR3 totals 12 residues. Trimming removed 8 bases at V and 2 bases at J, with 10 bases between. Germline V gives CDR1 MDHEN, CDR2 SYDVKM.

The gene calls are TRBV6-5 and TRBJ2-7; D perhaps matches TRBD2 (7 bases). Germline assignment: CDR1 MNHEY and CDR2 SVGAGI. This CDR3 has 14 amino acids. Trimming cost V 2 bases and J 7 bases, with 15 bases left between them. The CDR3 bases are TGTGCCAGCAGTTACGGGGCAGGGGAGGGGGAGCAGTACTTC. It encodes CASSYGAGEGEQYF.

V and J are TRBV27 and TRBJ2-7, with D unresolved. Trimming removed 5 bases at V and 4 bases at J, with 9 bases between. Germline CDR1 is MNHEY and CDR2 is SMNVEV (reference sequence). The CDR3 is made up of 12 amino acids. The CDR3 coding sequence is TGTGCCAGCAGTCTCCGATTATACGAGCAGTACTTC. Its protein product is CASSLRLYEQYF.

This clone was found many times. The rearrangement uses TRBV27 and TRBJ2-4, with a tentative D call TRBD1 (5 bases). With 2 bases removed from V and 0 bases from J, the gap between germline ends came to 11 bases. This CDR3 region has 16 residues. Germline V gene lookup returns CDR1 MNHEY and CDR2 SMNVEV (reference sequence). CDR3 nucleotides: TGTGCCAGCAGTTTAAGGGGCCCTCTAGCCAAAAACATTCAGTACTTC. It translates to CASSLRGPLAKNIQYF.

The chain employs TRBV6-1 and TRBJ2-3, with 10 bases matching TRBD2. Germline V gene sequence: CDR1 MNHNS, CDR2 SASEGT. With V trimmed by 2 bases and J by 0 bases, 2 bases remained unmatched. This CDR3 contains 16 residues. The DNA of the CDR3 is TGTGCCAGCAGTGAACTAGCGGGGGCTAGCACAGATACGCAGTATTTT. Its protein product is CASSELAGASTDTQYF.

This clone was counted only a few times. The V call is TRBV7-8, the J call TRBJ2-1; a possible D gene is TRBD2 (7 bases). The CDR3 has 16 amino acids. CDR1 SGHVS and CDR2 FQNEAQ come from the germline V gene. The germline V and J ends were trimmed by 2 bases and 2 bases, with 13 bases remaining between them. The CDR3 region is CASSLMGGGTYNEQFF. CDR3 nucleotides: TGTGCCAGCAGCTTAATGGGAGGGGGAACCTACAATGAGCAGTTCTTC. The full variable domain, completed using reference TRBV7-8 and TRBJ2-1, is GAGVSQSPRYKVAKRGQDVALRCDPISGHVSLFWYQQALGQGPEFLTYFQNEAQLDKSGLPSDRFFAERPEGSVSTLKIQRTQQEDSAVYLCASSLMGGGTYNEQFFGPGTRLTVL.

This clone came up a few times. This sequence joins TRBV28 and TRBJ2-1; D call uncertain. CDR1 is MDHEN, CDR2 SYDVKM, per germline. CDR3 size: 15 residues. Trimming shortened V by 4 bases and J by 2 bases, and 12 bases separated the two germline ends. CDR3 nucleotide sequence: TGTGCCAGCAGTTCTTTGAGGCTAACCTACAATGAGCAGTTCTTC. This codes for CASSSLRLTYNEQFF.

This clone has a handful of counts. The rearrangement uses TRBV28 and TRBJ2-5; TRBD1 agrees at 9 bases. The CDR3 length is 15 residues. From germline, CDR1 is MDHEN and CDR2 SYDVKM. Trimming at V came to 4 bases and at J to 3 bases, leaving 6 bases not matched to a gene. This chain's CDR3 is CASSSIGTGKETQYF. CDR3 bases: TGTGCCAGCAGTTCAATAGGGACAGGGAAAGAGACCCAGTACTTC.

This clone was recorded many times. V is TRBV14 and J is TRBJ2-3; D is unresolved. CDR1 is SGHDN and CDR2 is FVKESK in the germline V gene. Between the trimmed V and J ends, which lost 1 base and 0 bases, there was a span of 11 bases. CDR3 size: 16 residues. The CDR3 coding sequence is TGTGCCAGCAGCCAAGCCCTACACCGCAGCACAGATACGCAGTATTTT. Translation: CASSQALHRSTDTQYF. Full variable domain (missing parts from reference TRBV14 and TRBJ2-3): EAGVTQFPSHSVIEKGQTVTLRCDPISGHDNLYWYRRVMGKEIKFLLHFVKESKQDESGMPNNRFLAERTGGTYSTLKVQPAELEDSGVYFCASSQALHRSTDTQYFGPGTRLTVL.

In its sample, this clone was seen many times. CDR3 residues: CAISEGDGNQPQHF. DNA of the CDR3: TGTGCCATCAGTGAGGGGGATGGGAATCAGCCCCAGCATTTT. The chain uses TRBV10-3 and TRBJ1-5, with D unclear. Germline CDR1 and CDR2: ENHRY and SYGVKD. V shed 2 bases and J shed 4 bases, with 9 bases lying between them. The CDR3 runs 14 residues.

In this sample, this clone turned up a few times. This chain joins TRBV29-1 and TRBJ2-3; D is undetermined. The CDR3 length is 14 residues. CDR1 and CDR2 from the germline V gene are SQVTM and ANQGSEA. Trimming shortened V by 4 bases and J by 4 bases, and 15 bases separated the two germline ends. The CDR3 protein is CSVVGIVQPDTQYF. CDR3 DNA sequence: TGCAGCGTTGTAGGGATTGTTCAGCCAGATACGCAGTATTTT.

This sequence joins TRBV20-1 and TRBJ2-7; D remains ambiguous. The CDR3 is made up of 11 amino acids. V lost 8 bases, J lost 2 bases, and 10 bases lay in between. The germline CDR1 and CDR2 sequences are DFQATT and SNEGSKA (reference sequence). The CDR3 region is CSPKPTYEQYF. CDR3 in DNA: TGCAGTCCAAAACCGACCTACGAGCAGTACTTC.

This rearrangement joins TRBV28 to TRBJ1-1; the match to TRBD1 covers 8 bases. J was trimmed by 8 bases and V by 2 bases; bases with no gene match: 7. CDR1 is MDHEN and CDR2 is SYDVKM in the germline V gene. The length of the CDR3 is 14 residues. CDR3 residues: CASSLGGQAQEAFF. The CDR3 DNA is TGTGCCAGCAGTTTAGGGGGACAGGCCCAAGAAGCTTTCTTT.

This clone was detected only a few times. The V call is TRBV7-8, the J call TRBJ1-2, with TRBD1 matching 8 bases. Looked up from germline, CDR1 is SGHVS and CDR2 is FQNEAQ. The V and J ends lost 5 bases and 8 bases, in that order; junction bases with no gene match: 7. CDR3 length: 13 residues. The CDR3 loop reads CASSNDRGGGYTF. In DNA form, the CDR3 reads TGTGCCAGCAGCAACGACAGGGGTGGAGGCTACACCTTC.

V is TRBV4-2 and J is TRBJ2-1, with D possibly being TRBD2 (6 bases). CDR1 LGHNA and CDR2 YNFKEQ come from the germline V gene. This CDR3 has 14 amino acids. The V and J ends lost 1 base and 10 bases respectively, with 14 bases between them. The CDR3 nucleotides read TGTGCCAGCAGCCAAGCAGAAGCGGGTTACGAGCAGTTCTTC. It translates to CASSQAEAGYEQFF.

The chain carries TRBV9 and TRBJ2-1; 13 bases match TRBD2. The CDR3 covers 15 residues. Unmatched junction bases numbered 4, after V lost 4 bases and J lost 6 bases. Germline V gene data show CDR1 as SGDLS and CDR2 as YYNGEE. The CDR3 region is CASSSLAGGGNEQFF. CDR3 DNA sequence: TGTGCCAGCAGCTCACTAGCGGGAGGGGGCAATGAGCAGTTCTTC.